The 8 T cell receptor beta chains reported below all come from one sample, sequenced in a study of blood T cell repertoires in COVID-19. Repertoires were generated with immunoSEQ multiplex PCR, while TCRdb's copy carries only in-frame clones and drops some. The table has about 130,000 clones, around 88% seen once; the top ten hold under 13%. The specimen sequenced was peripheral blood. Receptors originate from a middle-aged man with acute or convalescent COVID-19.

The chain combines TRBV3-1 (or the pseudogene TRBV3-2) with TRBJ1-5; TRBD1 matches at 7 bases. The germline CDR1 and CDR2 sequences are LGHDT and YNNKEL (reference sequence). V trimming: 5 bases; J trimming: 2 bases; junction bases outside the gene matches: 3. The CDR3 covers 14 residues. The CDR3 region is CASSYGQGNQPQHF. In nucleotides, the CDR3 is TGTGCCAGCAGCTACGGACAGGGCAATCAGCCCCAGCATTTT.

V is TRBV9 and J is TRBJ1-4; D may be TRBD1 (5 bases). Germline V lookup: CDR1 SGDLS, CDR2 YYNGEE. The V gene lost 0 bases and the J gene lost 13 bases, with 16 bases spanning the gap. The CDR3 is 14 residues long. The CDR3 loop is CASSVAGGQGPLFF. The CDR3 DNA sequence: TGTGCCAGCAGCGTAGCGGGAGGGCAGGGACCACTGTTTTTT.

The rearrangement joins TRBV30 to TRBJ1-5; no reliable D call. The germline V gene encodes CDR1 GTSNPN and CDR2 SVGIG (reference sequence). With 1 base removed from V and 6 bases from J, the gap between germline ends came to 13 bases. The CDR3 contains 14 residues. In DNA, the CDR3 is TGTGCCTGGAGTGGCGATCAGCGGGGTCAGCCCCAGCATTTT. Amino acid sequence: CAWSGDQRGQPQHF.

The rearrangement joins TRBV11-2 to TRBJ1-4; TRBD1 might be the D (6 bases). The length of the CDR3 is 16 residues. Germline V gene sequence: CDR1 SGHAT, CDR2 FQNNGV. The V end was cut by 4 bases, the J end by 7 bases, with 19 bases between. The CDR3 region is CASSSLKHRAGEKLFF. For the CDR3, the DNA is TGTGCCAGCAGCTCCCTTAAGCACAGGGCAGGTGAAAAACTGTTTTTT.

The chain recombines TRBV11-3 with TRBJ2-2; perhaps TRBD2 as D (6 bases). Germline V CDR1 and CDR2: SGHNT, YENEEA. Deletions cut 5 bases from V and 1 base from J, with 14 bases between. This CDR3 has 16 residues. The CDR3 DNA is TGTGCCAGCAGCCCCGGGGGACGGAAGAACACCGGGGAGCTGTTTTTT. This sequence encodes CASSPGGRKNTGELFF.

The chain employs TRBV12-3 or TRBV12-4 and TRBJ1-1; TRBD1 is a possible D gene (6 bases). This CDR3 region has 13 residues. Deletions cut 3 bases from V and 7 bases from J, with 12 bases between. CDR3 coding DNA: TGTGCCAGCAGTTTCGGACAGAAACTTGAAGCTTTCTTT. This translates into CASSFGQKLEAFF.

The chain employs TRBV29-1 and TRBJ2-7; 10 bases agree with TRBD1. Per germline, CDR1 SQVTM and CDR2 ANQGSEA. The ends lost 5 bases at V and 0 bases at J; junction bases unmatched: 10. There are 16 residues in the CDR3. This CDR3 reads CSVHLVGQGSSYEQYF. Here the CDR3 DNA reads TGCAGCGTTCACCTAGTGGGACAGGGGAGCTCCTACGAGCAGTACTTC.

The J gene is TRBJ2-7, the V gene TRBV6-5; 9 bases match TRBD1. CDR1 and CDR2 from the germline V gene are MNHEY and SVGAGI. The CDR3 sequence is 13 residues long. The junction had 6 bases not matched to a gene; V was cut back by 5 bases and J by 7 bases. CDR3 sequence: CASSNRGPEEQYF. The CDR3 DNA reads TGTGCCAGCAGTAACAGGGGGCCGGAAGAGCAGTACTTC.